These 32 T cell receptor beta chains were sequenced from one sample in a study of tumor-infiltrating lymphocytes in localized non-small cell lung cancer. This table comes from immunoSEQ multiplex PCR, and its TCRdb copy is limited to in-frame clones, with some not included. Among some 15,000 clones listed, 55% to 80% were seen once. The sequenced sample consisted of lung tumor tissue. The receptors were sampled from a human donor with non-small cell lung cancer.

The J gene is TRBJ2-3, the V gene TRBV11-2; D ambiguous. This CDR3 contains 13 residues. Trimming pared 0 bases from V and 3 bases from J, leaving 4 bases between. Looked up from germline, CDR1 is SGHAT and CDR2 is FQNNGV. The CDR3 DNA reads as TGTGCCAGCAGCTTAGACCAAACAGATACGCAGTATTTT. Protein: CASSLDQTDTQYF.

V and J are TRBV9 and TRBJ1-3; no definite D call. CDR3 length: 13 residues. Germline V lookup: CDR1 SGDLS, CDR2 YYNGEE. Trimming left V 0 bases short and J 4 bases short, with 5 bases between. The CDR3 nucleotides read TGTGCCAGCAGCGTAGGGCAGGGAAACACCATATATTTT. This gives the protein CASSVGQGNTIYF.

The rearrangement links TRBV5-1 to TRBJ2-5; the match to TRBD1 covers 9 bases. The J call may be incorrect, as the DNA end agrees better with TRBJ2-7. Per the germline V gene, CDR1 is SGHRS and CDR2 is YFSETQ. The length of the CDR3 is 12 residues. CDR3 DNA sequence: TGCGCCAGCAGCTCGACAGGGGGCGAGCAGTACTTC. It codes for CASSSTGGEQYF.

The CDR3 loop reads CASSLFAAGNTIYF. The DNA for the CDR3 is TGTGCCAGCAGTTTATTCGCCGCTGGAAACACCATATATTTT. The rearrangement uses TRBV28 and TRBJ1-3; D is undetermined. This CDR3 is 14 amino acids long. With 1 base removed from V and 2 bases from J, the gap between germline ends came to 6 bases. Germline-derived CDR1 and CDR2 are MDHEN and SYDVKM.

To note about this clone: Germline is not matched at one junction end, which may reflect a read error. This chain connects TRBV7-3 to TRBJ2-7; possibly TRBD2 for D (5 bases). The CDR3 totals 13 residues. Germline V lookup: CDR1 SGHTA, CDR2 FQGTGA. DNA of the CDR3: TGTGCCAGCAGTTCGACTAACTCCCACGAGCAGTACTTC. The encoded protein is CASSSTNSHEQYF.

The V call is TRBV5-6, the J call TRBJ2-5, with D unclear. V was pared by 7 bases and J by 5 bases, with 18 bases between. The germline V gene encodes CDR1 SGHDT and CDR2 YYEEEE. The CDR3 runs to 14 residues. The CDR3 region has the DNA TGTGCCAGCCTCTTGAAGAGGCGCACGGAGACCCAGTACTTC. Its translation is CASLLKRRTETQYF.

The chain carries TRBV18 and TRBJ1-1; D call uncertain. Germline V CDR1 and CDR2: KGHSH, LQKENI. The V gene lost 3 bases and the J gene lost 1 base, with 12 bases spanning the gap. The CDR3 length is 15 residues. The CDR3 nucleotides are TGTGCCAGCTCACCTGCGGGCGCTGGGAACACTGAAGCTTTCTTT. Translated, it gives CASSPAGAGNTEAFF.

This clone was found once. The chain employs TRBV25-1 and TRBJ2-3; D is perhaps TRBD2 (6 bases). The CDR3 runs 14 residues. The germline V gene has CDR1 MGHDK and CDR2 SYGVNS. V shed 4 bases and J shed 4 bases, with 12 bases lying between them. CDR3 bases: TGTGCCAGCAGTGCGTCTTGGGAGGCAGATACGCAGTATTTT. Translated: CASSASWEADTQYF.

V and J are TRBV9 and TRBJ1-4; 7 nucleotides align to TRBD1. The CDR3 spans 15 residues. J was trimmed by 3 bases and V by 4 bases; bases with no gene match: 6. Per germline, CDR1 SGDLS and CDR2 YYNGEE. Here the CDR3 DNA reads TGTGCCAGCAGCTTGGGGACAGTCCCTAATGAAAAACTGTTTTTT. Protein product: CASSLGTVPNEKLFF.

This chain uses TRBV19 with TRBJ1-2; the D gene is possibly TRBD1 (5 bases). The V end lost 4 bases, the J end lost 4 bases, and 16 bases lay between the germline ends. Per germline, CDR1 LNHDA and CDR2 SQIVND (reference sequence). CDR3 length equals 15 residues. Written as DNA, the CDR3 is TGTGCCAGTAGTACCCCAGACAGCAGCATCTATGGCTACACCTTC. The encoded protein is CASSTPDSSIYGYTF.

This chain joins TRBV7-9 and TRBJ2-7; D is unclear. V dropped 5 bases and J dropped 3 bases, with 8 bases sitting between them. CDR1 and CDR2 from the germline V gene are SEHNR and FQNEAQ (reference sequence). The CDR3 covers 12 residues. The CDR3 DNA reads TGTGCCAGCAGCACAGTTAACTACGAGCAGTACTTC. Residues: CASSTVNYEQYF.

The rearrangement uses TRBV6-6 and TRBJ2-5; tentatively, D is TRBD2 (5 bases). This CDR3 is built from 14 residues. The germline V and J ends were trimmed by 6 bases and 5 bases, with 16 bases remaining between them. Germline V gene lookup returns CDR1 MNHNY and CDR2 SVGAGI (reference sequence). This CDR3 is CASSRTRAEETQYF. The CDR3 bases are TGTGCCAGCAGCAGAACTAGGGCGGAGGAGACCCAGTACTTC.

The CDR3 reads CASSPPFGQGADEQFF. The CDR3 coding sequence is TGTGCCAGCTCACCACCTTTTGGACAGGGGGCTGATGAGCAGTTCTTC. The chain is built from TRBV18 and TRBJ2-1; 11 nucleotides agree with TRBD1. V was pared by 0 bases and J by 8 bases, with 6 bases of the junction left unmatched. The CDR3 sequence is 16 residues long. Per germline, CDR1 KGHSH and CDR2 LQKENI.

The gene calls are TRBV6-1 and TRBJ2-3; either TRBD1 or TRBD2 may fit D (5 bases each). The V and J ends lost 5 bases and 4 bases respectively, with 13 bases between them. From germline, CDR1 is MNHNS and CDR2 SASEGT. The CDR3 consists of 14 residues. The CDR3 DNA reads as TGTGCCAGCAGTCTGGGGGATGGTGCAGATACGCAGTATTTT. It codes for CASSLGDGADTQYF.

This clone was detected only once. The rearrangement links TRBV6-6 to TRBJ2-7, with a weak D call TRBD2 (6 bases). Trimming pared 6 bases from V and 7 bases from J, leaving 16 bases between. In germline, CDR1 is MNHNY, CDR2 SVGAGI (reference sequence). The CDR3 length is 13 residues. CDR3 sequence reads: CASSHATGGEQYF. CDR3 DNA: TGTGCCAGCAGCCACGCAACCGGGGGTGAGCAGTACTTC.

The rearrangement links TRBV7-2 to TRBJ1-5; 7 bases align to TRBD1. The CDR3 sequence is 16 residues long. The trim removed 5 bases at V and 3 bases at J, leaving 10 bases unmatched. CDR1 and CDR2 from the germline V gene are SGHTA and FQGNSA. The CDR3 reads CASSRRMTGTNQPQHF. The CDR3 nucleotides are TGTGCCAGCAGCCGACGAATGACAGGGACCAATCAGCCCCAGCATTTT.

This chain links TRBV11-2 with TRBJ2-2; D not certain. The CDR3 runs to 14 residues. Germline V lookup: CDR1 SGHAT, CDR2 FQNNGV. Trimming pared 8 bases from V and 6 bases from J, leaving 16 bases between. In DNA form, the CDR3 reads TGTGCCAGCGGAGCAACGGCCGGCTCCGGGGAGCTGTTTTTT. Residues: CASGATAGSGELFF. The whole variable domain, remainder taken from reference TRBV11-2 and TRBJ2-2, is EAGVAQSPRYKIIEKRQSVAFWCNPISGHATLYWYQQILGQGPKLLIQFQNNGVVDDSQLPKDRFSAERLKGVDSTLKIQPAKLEDSAVYLCASGATAGSGELFFGEGSRLTVL.

The rearrangement joins TRBV29-1 to TRBJ1-1; 8 bases are shared with TRBD1. This CDR3 is 13 amino acids long. V gave up 8 bases and J gave up 4 bases; unmatched junction bases: 9. Germline loops: CDR1 SQVTM, CDR2 ANQGSEA. The CDR3 region is CSTPKQGGTEAFF. DNA of the CDR3: TGCAGCACCCCCAAACAGGGGGGCACTGAAGCTTTCTTT.

The V and J genes are TRBV7-9 and TRBJ2-2, with TRBD1 identical over 9 bases. The CDR3 loop spans 16 amino acids. The germline V gene encodes CDR1 SEHNR and CDR2 FQNEAQ (reference sequence). The V gene end was trimmed by 6 bases and the J gene end by 6 bases; junction bases not matched to a gene: 11. CDR3 loop: CASRTGQGSDAGELFF. The CDR3 region has the DNA TGTGCCAGCAGGACAGGACAGGGGTCGGACGCCGGGGAGCTGTTTTTT.

J is TRBJ2-5 and V is TRBV5-4, with 9 bases matching TRBD2. This CDR3 is 16 amino acids long. Unmatched junction bases numbered 9, after V lost 6 bases and J lost 0 bases. Germline values: CDR1 SGHNT, CDR2 YYREEE (reference sequence). CDR3 amino acids: CASKLTSGAYQETQYF. CDR3 coding DNA: TGTGCCAGCAAGTTGACTAGCGGAGCGTACCAAGAGACCCAGTACTTC. Filled out from reference TRBV5-4 and TRBJ2-5, the complete variable domain reads ETGVTQSPTHLIKTRGQQVTLRCSSQSGHNTVSWYQQALGQGPQFIFQYYREEENGRGNFPPRFSGLQFPNYSSELNVNALELDDSALYLCASKLTSGAYQETQYFGPGTRLLVL.

The chain is built from TRBV28 and TRBJ2-3; D is perhaps TRBD1 (6 bases). With 0 bases removed from V and 5 bases from J, the gap between germline ends came to 15 bases. This CDR3 is 16 amino acids long. Germline CDR1 reads MDHEN; CDR2 reads SYDVKM. This chain's CDR3 is CASSLWGRDTGDTQYF. In nucleotides, the CDR3 is TGTGCCAGCAGTTTATGGGGCCGGGACACGGGAGATACGCAGTATTTT.

In nucleotides, the CDR3 is TGTGCCAGCAGAGGACTAGCGGCTAATGAGCAGTTCTTC. Its translation is CASRGLAANEQFF. J is TRBJ2-1 and V is TRBV7-6, with TRBD2 matching 10 bases. The CDR3 has 13 residues. The germline V gene has CDR1 SGHVS and CDR2 FNYEAQ. V lost 6 bases to trimming and J lost 7 bases; unmatched junction nucleotides: 3.

This rearrangement joins TRBV6-1 to TRBJ2-3; the D is unclear. V was pared by 5 bases and J by 3 bases, with 9 bases between. The CDR3 spans 13 residues. CDR1 and CDR2 from the germline V gene are MNHNS and SASEGT. In nucleotides, the CDR3 is TGTGCCAGCAGTCCATACGAAACAGATACGCAGTATTTT. It translates to CASSPYETDTQYF.

The chain links TRBV7-3 to TRBJ2-3; unclear D gene. The V and J ends lost 5 bases and 1 base respectively, with 10 bases between them. In germline, CDR1 is SGHTA, CDR2 FQGTGA. The CDR3 is 14 residues long. Here the CDR3 reads CASSPYVGTDTQYF. In nucleotides, the CDR3 is TGTGCCAGCAGCCCCTATGTGGGCACAGATACGCAGTATTTT.

CDR3 in amino acids: CASSLVASSNEKLFF. The CDR3 coding sequence is TGTGCCAGCAGCTTAGTAGCTTCCTCAAATGAAAAACTGTTTTTT. The chain combines TRBV7-2 with TRBJ1-4; D is undetermined. Trimming shortened V by 1 base and J by 5 bases, and 11 bases separated the two germline ends. This CDR3 has 15 residues. The germline V gene encodes CDR1 SGHTA and CDR2 FQGNSA.

The J gene is TRBJ1-1, the V gene TRBV25-1; D possibly corresponds to TRBD1 (6 bases). Trimming cost V 4 bases and J 0 bases, with 12 bases left between them. Germline values: CDR1 MGHDK, CDR2 SYGVNS. This CDR3 is 15 amino acids long. CDR3 loop: CASSVPRGVNTEAFF. The CDR3 DNA follows: TGTGCCAGCAGTGTACCGAGGGGGGTGAACACTGAAGCTTTCTTT.

Only a few counts were recorded for this clone. The chain is built from TRBV4-2 and TRBJ1-1, with 7 bases identical to TRBD1. Per germline, CDR1 LGHNA and CDR2 YNFKEQ. The CDR3 runs to 19 residues. The V and J ends lost 1 base and 1 base, in that order; junction bases with no gene match: 15. CDR3 amino acids: CASSQVIGQAGAGNTEAFF. CDR3 DNA: TGTGCCAGCAGCCAAGTCATCGGACAGGCGGGAGCTGGGAACACTGAAGCTTTCTTT.

This clone was observed a few times. J is TRBJ2-2 and V is TRBV5-1; 9 nucleotides line up with TRBD1. This CDR3 comprises 16 residues. J lost 5 bases, V lost 7 bases, and 12 bases had no gene match. The germline V gene encodes CDR1 SGHRS and CDR2 YFSETQ. DNA for the CDR3: TGCGCCAGCGTAGGTCAACAGGGGGCGAGTACCGGGGAGCTGTTTTTT. This sequence encodes CASVGQQGASTGELFF.

V is TRBV27 and J is TRBJ1-1, with 7 bases matching TRBD1. The germline CDR1 and CDR2 sequences are MNHEY and SMNVEV (reference sequence). With 5 bases clipped from V and 8 bases from J, the junction kept 2 bases outside the gene matches. This CDR3 is built from 11 residues. CDR3 coding DNA: TGTGCCAGCAGTCGACAGGGCGAAGCTTTCTTT. Protein: CASSRQGEAFF.

V is TRBV19 and J is TRBJ1-5; TRBD1 matches at 10 bases. Looked up from germline, CDR1 is LNHDA and CDR2 is SQIVND (reference sequence). CDR3 length: 14 residues. The V and J ends lost 8 bases and 6 bases, in that order; junction bases with no gene match: 7. The CDR3 sequence: CASSRTGGVQPQHF. CDR3 nucleotide sequence: TGTGCCAGTTCTCGGACAGGGGGTGTTCAGCCCCAGCATTTT.

This clone was detected once. The chain carries TRBV4-2 and TRBJ2-7; 14 bases fit TRBD2. Germline lookup yields CDR1 LGHNA and CDR2 YNFKEQ. The CDR3 totals 18 residues. With 3 bases clipped from V and 7 bases from J, the junction kept 14 bases outside the gene matches. The CDR3 DNA is TGTGCCAGCAGCCATCCCGCGGTTGGGACTAGCGGGAGTGGGGAGCAGTACTTC. Protein: CASSHPAVGTSGSGEQYF.

This chain uses TRBV18 with TRBJ2-1; D gene uncertain. Trimming took off 3 bases at V and 6 bases at J, with 15 bases between the two ends. Germline V lookup: CDR1 KGHSH, CDR2 LQKENI. The length of the CDR3 is 15 residues. The CDR3 region is CASSPNDGRFNEQFF. In DNA form, the CDR3 reads TGTGCCAGCTCACCGAACGACGGCCGATTCAATGAGCAGTTCTTC.